The T cell receptor (beta chain) described here comes from a study of STAT5B mutations in CD4+ large granular lymphocyte leukemia. As for this clone: Its antigen is currently unknown.

V shed 3 bases and J shed 4 bases, with 28 bases lying between them. This CDR3 contains 20 residues. Germline-derived CDR1 and CDR2 are MDHEN and SYDVKM. Study-wide findings and caveats: About 24% of private leukemic clonotypes occurred rarely in other patients' non-leukemic repertoires. Top patient clones used TRBV06 genes more often: 8/27 versus 2/35 in controls.

The repertoire was sequenced with immunoSEQ multiplex PCR; TCRdb's copy has only in-frame clones and lacks some. Of about 45,000 clones detected, 65% to 90% appear once; the ten largest clones hold about 2.5%. The source of this sequence is a human donor in good health. This chain connects TRBV28 to TRBJ1-3; D not certain. Sequencing was done on a sample of CD4+ T cells from blood buffy coats. CDR3 protein: CASSFWGPAWRSPGGNTIYF. The CDR3 DNA is TGTGCCAGCAGTTTTTGGGGTCCGGCATGGCGGTCCCCGGGAGGAAACACCATATATTTT.